This entry lists 9 T cell receptor beta chains sequenced from one sample in a study of blood T cell repertoires in COVID-19. Only in-frame clones appear in the TCRdb table, and some are missing; sequencing was by immunoSEQ multiplex PCR. The sample shows about 220,000 clones, approximately 83% of them seen only once. What was sequenced was PBMCs or T cells enriched from blood (not recorded which). The receptors stem from a woman aged 60 to 75 who had recovered from COVID-19.

The rearrangement joins TRBV23-1 to TRBJ2-7, with D possibly matching TRBD1 (6 bases). TRBV23-1 carries the ORF label, with uncertain function. V was trimmed by 3 bases and J by 3 bases, leaving 18 bases between them. This CDR3 has 16 amino acids. CDR3 residues: CASSHWGRGRDYEQYF. Written as DNA, the CDR3 is TGCGCCAGCAGTCATTGGGGCAGGGGTCGGGACTACGAGCAGTACTTC.

The rearrangement links TRBV6-5 to TRBJ1-3; perhaps TRBD1 as D (5 bases). Looked up from germline, CDR1 is MNHEY and CDR2 is SVGAGI. This CDR3 contains 14 residues. V was clipped by 8 bases and J by 2 bases, with 13 bases between them. The CDR3 nucleotides are TGTGCCAGCTGGTTTCAGGGTCCTGGAAACACCATATATTTT. Protein sequence: CASWFQGPGNTIYF.

The rearrangement joins TRBV18 to TRBJ2-2; D call uncertain. Between the trimmed V and J ends, which lost 0 bases and 5 bases, there was a span of 7 bases. Per the germline V gene, CDR1 is KGHSH and CDR2 is LQKENI. There are 14 residues in the CDR3. Here the CDR3 DNA reads TGTGCCAGCTCACCACCGGCCAGAACCGGGGAGCTGTTTTTT. It encodes CASSPPARTGELFF.

The V call is TRBV18, the J call TRBJ2-1; D might be TRBD1 (7 bases). The CDR3 sequence is 15 residues long. From germline, CDR1 is KGHSH and CDR2 LQKENI. V gave up 6 bases and J gave up 2 bases, with 14 bases separating them. CDR3 loop: CASSGQGGPYNEQFF. CDR3 sequence (DNA): TGTGCCAGCTCGGGTCAGGGGGGTCCCTACAATGAGCAGTTCTTC.

The gene calls are TRBV5-1 and TRBJ2-5; weak D call: TRBD1 (6 bases). The germline V gene has CDR1 SGHRS and CDR2 YFSETQ. This CDR3 is built from 14 residues. V was pared by 0 bases and J by 4 bases, with 10 bases between. CDR3: CASSLESGVETQYF. CDR3 DNA sequence: TGCGCCAGCAGCTTGGAGTCAGGGGTAGAGACCCAGTACTTC. Based on the CDR3 plus reference TRBV5-1 and TRBJ2-5, the full variable domain is KAGVTQTPRYLIKTRGQQVTLSCSPISGHRSVSWYQQTPGQGLQFLFEYFSETQRNKGNFPGRFSGRQFSNSRSEMNVSTLELGDSALYLCASSLESGVETQYFGPGTRLLVL.

This clone was seen a single time. The chain combines TRBV6-1 with TRBJ1-2; D not resolved. The germline gives CDR1 MNHNS, CDR2 SASEGT. Trimming removed 1 base at V and 8 bases at J, with 11 bases between. The CDR3 is 13 amino acids. CDR3 region: CASSEGGADGYTF. Here the CDR3 DNA reads TGTGCCAGCAGTGAAGGGGGAGCGGACGGCTACACCTTC.

The gene calls are TRBV7-2 and TRBJ1-1; no clear D gene. V shed 5 bases and J shed 1 base, with 8 bases lying between them. CDR3 length equals 13 residues. Per germline, CDR1 SGHTA and CDR2 FQGNSA. The CDR3 loop is CASSLNRNTEAFF. In DNA form, the CDR3 reads TGTGCCAGCAGCCTCAATAGGAACACTGAAGCTTTCTTT.

The chain links TRBV10-3 to TRBJ1-4, with unresolved D. The CDR3 length is 13 residues. Germline CDR1 ENHRY, CDR2 SYGVKD. V was cut by 5 bases and J by 1 base, with 5 bases left in between. CDR3 sequence (DNA): TGTGCCATCAGTCCCAGAACTAATGAAAAACTGTTTTTT. Its protein product is CAISPRTNEKLFF.

The chain is built from TRBV2 and TRBJ1-6; 9 bases align to TRBD1. Germline V gene lookup returns CDR1 SNHLY and CDR2 FYNNEI. The CDR3 length is 15 residues. V trimming: 2 bases; J trimming: 11 bases; junction bases outside the gene matches: 7. CDR3 residues: CASSEMGQGVAPLHF. In DNA form, the CDR3 reads TGTGCCAGCAGTGAAATGGGACAGGGTGTGGCACCCCTCCACTTT.